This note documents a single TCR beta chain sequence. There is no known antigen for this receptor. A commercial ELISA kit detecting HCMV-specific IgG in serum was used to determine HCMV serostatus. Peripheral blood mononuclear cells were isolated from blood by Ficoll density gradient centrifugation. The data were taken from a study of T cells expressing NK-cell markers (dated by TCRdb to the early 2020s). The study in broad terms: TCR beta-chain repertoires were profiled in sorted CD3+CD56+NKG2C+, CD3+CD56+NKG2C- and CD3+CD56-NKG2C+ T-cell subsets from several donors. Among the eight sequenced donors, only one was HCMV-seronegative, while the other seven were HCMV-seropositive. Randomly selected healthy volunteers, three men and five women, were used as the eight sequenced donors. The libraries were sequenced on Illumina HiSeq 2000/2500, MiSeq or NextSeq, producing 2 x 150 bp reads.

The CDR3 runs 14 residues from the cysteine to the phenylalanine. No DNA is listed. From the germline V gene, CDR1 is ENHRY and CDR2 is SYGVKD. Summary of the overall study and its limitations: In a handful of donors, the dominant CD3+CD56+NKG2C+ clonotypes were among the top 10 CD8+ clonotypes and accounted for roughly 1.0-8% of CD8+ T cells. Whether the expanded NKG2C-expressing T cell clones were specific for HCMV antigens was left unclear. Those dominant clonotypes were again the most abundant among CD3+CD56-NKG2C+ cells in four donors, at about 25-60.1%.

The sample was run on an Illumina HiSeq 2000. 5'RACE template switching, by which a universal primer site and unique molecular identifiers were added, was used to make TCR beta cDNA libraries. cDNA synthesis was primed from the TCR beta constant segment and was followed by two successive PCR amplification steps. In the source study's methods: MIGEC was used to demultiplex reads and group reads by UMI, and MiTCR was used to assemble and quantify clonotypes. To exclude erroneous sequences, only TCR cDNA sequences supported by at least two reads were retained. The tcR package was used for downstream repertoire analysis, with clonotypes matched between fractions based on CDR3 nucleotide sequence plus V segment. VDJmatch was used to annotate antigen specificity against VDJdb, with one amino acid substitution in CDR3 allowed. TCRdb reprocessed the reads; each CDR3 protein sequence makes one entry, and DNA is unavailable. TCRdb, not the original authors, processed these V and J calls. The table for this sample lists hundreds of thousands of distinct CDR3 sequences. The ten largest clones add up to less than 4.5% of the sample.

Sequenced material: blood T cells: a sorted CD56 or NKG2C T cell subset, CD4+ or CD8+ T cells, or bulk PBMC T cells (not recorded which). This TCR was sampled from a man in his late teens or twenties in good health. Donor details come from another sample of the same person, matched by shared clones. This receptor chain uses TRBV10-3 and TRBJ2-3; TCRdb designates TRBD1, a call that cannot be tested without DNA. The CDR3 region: CAISTGRRTDTQYF.